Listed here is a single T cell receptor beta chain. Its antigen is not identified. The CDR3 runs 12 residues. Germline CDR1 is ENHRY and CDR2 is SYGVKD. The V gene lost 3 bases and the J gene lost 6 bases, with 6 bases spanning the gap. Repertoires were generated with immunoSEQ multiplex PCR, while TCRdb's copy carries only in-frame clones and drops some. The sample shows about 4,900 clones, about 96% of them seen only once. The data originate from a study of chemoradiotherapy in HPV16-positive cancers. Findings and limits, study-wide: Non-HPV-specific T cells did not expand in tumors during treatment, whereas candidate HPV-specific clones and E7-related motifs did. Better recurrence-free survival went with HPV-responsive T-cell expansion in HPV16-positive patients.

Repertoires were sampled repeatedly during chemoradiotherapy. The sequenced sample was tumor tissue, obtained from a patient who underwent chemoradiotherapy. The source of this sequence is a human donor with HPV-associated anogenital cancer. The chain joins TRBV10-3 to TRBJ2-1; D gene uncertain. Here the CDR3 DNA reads TGTGCCATCAGTGAAGGCCCCAATGAGCAGTTCTTC. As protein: CAISEGPNEQFF.